The next 25 T cell receptor beta chains were all read from a single sample in a study. Tregs were sorted as CD4+CD25+CD127-/low cells. TCRdb re-analysed the 5' RACE reads in MiXCR, keeping a single row per CDR3 protein. The data contain about 40,000 distinct CDR3 sequences, 20% to 25% of them singletons. The specimen sequenced was Tregs sorted from blood. These receptor sequences come from a female donor with breast cancer.

V usage is TRBV10-3 and J usage is TRBJ1-1; D not certain. The CDR3 length is 14 residues. Germline CDR1 is ENHRY and CDR2 is SYGVKD. The V end lost 6 bases, the J end lost 0 bases, and 11 bases lay between the germline ends. DNA of the CDR3: TGTGCCATCAGCGATATAGCGATGAACACTGAAGCTTTCTTT. Its protein product is CAISDIAMNTEAFF.

This clonotype was detected ten times or more. The chain uses TRBV6-5 and TRBJ2-5; 7 nucleotides match TRBD2. V shed 1 base, J shed 0 bases, and the junction held 2 bases outside the gene matches. This CDR3 is built from 15 residues. Germline values: CDR1 MNHEY, CDR2 SVGAGI. The CDR3: CASSYYGGYQETQYF. CDR3 DNA: TGTGCCAGCAGTTACTACGGGGGGTACCAAGAGACCCAGTACTTC.

This clonotype has at least ten counts. This chain uses TRBV5-1 with TRBJ1-1, with no clear D. The length of the CDR3 is 16 residues. The V gene's germline CDR1 is SGHRS and CDR2 YFSETQ. V was clipped by 0 bases and J by 0 bases, with 12 bases between them. The CDR3 loop is CASSLGSSRMNTEAFF. The CDR3 nucleotides read TGCGCCAGCAGCTTGGGGAGCAGCCGCATGAACACTGAAGCTTTCTTT.

This clonotype was observed a few times. The chain uses TRBV20-1 and TRBJ2-7; a weak D match, TRBD2 (6 bases). In germline, CDR1 is DFQATT, CDR2 SNEGSKA (reference sequence). The V gene lost 0 bases and the J gene lost 9 bases, with 18 bases spanning the gap. The CDR3 is made up of 14 amino acids. The CDR3 DNA reads TGCAGTGCTAGAGAGACTAACCGGGGGTGGGGGCAGTACTTC. Its translation is CSARETNRGWGQYF.

The CDR3 bases are TGCGCCAGCAGCCAACTCCCGATTATAGCGGGAGGCCCCTACGAGCAGTACTTC. It encodes CASSQLPIIAGGPYEQYF. The chain has TRBV4-1 and TRBJ2-7; 10 bases are shared with TRBD2. CDR1 and CDR2 (germline): MGHRA, YSYEKL. After removal of 2 bases from V and 2 bases from J, the junction contained 12 bases not matched to a gene. The CDR3 spans 18 residues.

The chain couples TRBV27 to TRBJ2-2; a weak D match, TRBD2 (5 bases). V lost 8 bases, J lost 4 bases, and 8 bases lay in between. CDR3 length: 12 residues. Germline V lookup: CDR1 MNHEY, CDR2 SMNVEV (reference sequence). The CDR3 nucleotides are TGTGCCAGCGGAGGATTCACCGGGGAGCTGTTTTTT. Amino acid sequence: CASGGFTGELFF.

This clonotype was detected a few times. The chain recombines TRBV6-5 with TRBJ2-1, with 10 nucleotides matching TRBD2. The V and J ends lost 5 bases and 7 bases, in that order; junction bases with no gene match: 14. Per the germline V gene, CDR1 is MNHEY and CDR2 is SVGAGI. The CDR3 is made up of 17 amino acids. The CDR3 sequence is CASSPNHMELAGNEQFF. CDR3 in DNA: TGTGCCAGCAGTCCGAACCACATGGAACTAGCGGGGAATGAGCAGTTCTTC.

This clonotype was observed a few times. The chain uses TRBV2 and TRBJ1-1; D is unclear. V lost 7 bases and J lost 0, with 18 bases in between. The germline CDR1 and CDR2 sequences are SNHLY and FYNNEI. This CDR3 spans 16 amino acids. The CDR3 loop is CASTRSPFLMNTEAFF. The CDR3 DNA is TGTGCCAGCACGAGGTCCCCATTTCTTATGAACACTGAAGCTTTCTTT.

A note on this clonotype: This may come from a read error, since a much larger clone is one base off. The chain combines TRBV7-9 with TRBJ2-1, with 10 bases aligning to TRBD2. CDR1 and CDR2 (germline): SEHNR, FQNEAQ (reference sequence). This CDR3 region has 17 residues. For the CDR3, the DNA is TGTGCCAGCAGCTCCGAGGGGGGGACTAGCGTCTACAATGAGCAGATCTTC. Translating it yields CASSSEGGTSVYNEQIF. The full variable domain, rest sourced from reference TRBV7-9 and TRBJ2-1, is DTGVSQNPRHKITKRGQNVTFRCDPISEHNRLYWYRQTLGQGPEFLTYFQNEAQLEKSRLLSDRFSAERPKGSFSTLEIQRTEQGDSAMYLCASSSEGGTSVYNEQIFGPGTRLTVL.

This clonotype was seen a handful of times. CDR3 region: CASTPRKLASYNEQFF. The CDR3 nucleotides read TGTGCCAGCACCCCCCGGAAACTAGCGTCTTACAATGAGCAGTTCTTC. The rearrangement links TRBV12-3 or TRBV12-4 to TRBJ2-1; 7 positions match TRBD2. There are 16 residues in the CDR3. The V and J ends lost 7 bases and 4 bases, in that order; junction bases with no gene match: 13.

In this sample, this clonotype is medium-sized (0.01 to 0.1%). V usage is TRBV4-2 and J usage is TRBJ1-1; D is ambiguous. From germline, CDR1 is LGHNA and CDR2 YNFKEQ. V was cut by 0 bases and J by 4 bases, with 9 bases left in between. This CDR3 comprises 14 residues. The CDR3 region has the DNA TGTGCCAGCAGCCAAGAGCTAGGAAGCACTGAAGCTTTCTTT. Protein: CASSQELGSTEAFF.

The chain couples TRBV4-1 to TRBJ1-3; no clear D gene. The CDR3 runs to 15 residues. Germline V gene lookup returns CDR1 MGHRA and CDR2 YSYEKL. V shed 1 base and J shed 8 bases, with 15 bases lying between them. The CDR3 loop reads CASSQGPGEGDTIYF. In DNA form, the CDR3 reads TGCGCCAGCAGCCAAGGGCCCGGAGAGGGAGACACCATATATTTT.

Only a few counts were recorded for this clonotype. This chain joins TRBV20-1 and TRBJ1-5; weak D call: TRBD1 (5 bases). The germline V gene encodes CDR1 DFQATT and CDR2 SNEGSKA (reference sequence). CDR3 length: 15 amino acids. V was pared by 2 bases and J by 0 bases, with 11 bases between. In DNA, the CDR3 is TGCAGTGCTAGATTCGACAGATATAGCAATCAGCCCCAGCATTTT. It codes for CSARFDRYSNQPQHF.

The table lists this clonotype with many counts. The chain combines TRBV20-1 with TRBJ2-1; D is uncertain. The CDR3 has 14 residues. V was trimmed by 6 bases and J by 4 bases, leaving 16 bases between them. Germline V gene data show CDR1 as DFQATT and CDR2 as SNEGSKA (reference sequence). CDR3 region: CSAPDALGYNEQFF. CDR3 DNA: TGCAGTGCCCCAGACGCACTCGGGTACAATGAGCAGTTCTTC.

In DNA form, the CDR3 reads TGCAGTGTCCCGGGACTAGCGAAGGGGCGGACCTACAATGAGCAGTTCTTC. Translating gives CSVPGLAKGRTYNEQFF. V and J are TRBV20-1 and TRBJ2-1; 10 bases fit TRBD2. Germline V gene data show CDR1 as DFQATT and CDR2 as SNEGSKA (reference sequence). V was clipped by 7 bases and J by 2 bases; unmatched bases: 14. This CDR3 has 17 amino acids.

Ten or more counts support this clonotype. DNA of the CDR3: TGTGCCAGCAGTTTAACCGGGAACCACGAGCAGTACTTC. Its translation is CASSLTGNHEQYF. The chain employs TRBV12-3 or TRBV12-4 and TRBJ2-7; D is possibly TRBD2 (5 bases). The CDR3 runs 13 residues. V lost 2 bases and J lost 5, with 10 bases in between.

This clonotype came up a few times. The gene calls are TRBV7-9 and TRBJ2-1; perhaps D is TRBD1 or TRBD2 (5 bases each). The germline V and J ends were trimmed by 2 bases and 6 bases, with 8 bases remaining between them. Looked up from germline, CDR1 is SEHNR and CDR2 is FQNEAQ (reference sequence). The CDR3 extends over 13 amino acids. CDR3 sequence reads: CASSLMRGNEQFF. The CDR3 DNA follows: TGTGCCAGCAGCTTAATGAGGGGCAATGAGCAGTTCTTC. The complete variable domain, with remaining parts taken from reference TRBV7-9 and TRBJ2-1, reads DTGVSQNPRHKITKRGQNVTFRCDPISEHNRLYWYRQTLGQGPEFLTYFQNEAQLEKSRLLSDRFSAERPKGSFSTLEIQRTEQGDSAMYLCASSLMRGNEQFFGPGTRLTVL.

This clonotype was observed a few times. The chain combines TRBV5-1 with TRBJ2-2; D gene unclear. Germline CDR1 SGHRS, CDR2 YFSETQ. The CDR3 is 14 residues long. V was clipped by 0 bases and J by 8 bases, with 11 bases between them. The CDR3 sequence is CASSLALSRGELFF. The CDR3 nucleotides are TGCGCCAGCAGCTTGGCCCTATCAAGAGGGGAGCTGTTTTTT.

This clonotype was seen more than once but under ten times. The chain links TRBV4-1 to TRBJ2-7; TRBD1 agrees at 7 bases. The CDR3 has 15 amino acids. V lost 5 bases, J lost 4 bases, and 11 bases stayed unmatched. Germline CDR1 reads MGHRA; CDR2 reads YSYEKL. CDR3 sequence (DNA): TGCGCCAGCAGCTACGTGGTGGGACAGTCATACGAGCAGTACTTC. Translated: CASSYVVGQSYEQYF.

This clonotype was found a few times. The V and J genes are TRBV7-3 and TRBJ2-7; D gene unclear. The germline V gene has CDR1 SGHTA and CDR2 FQGTGA. The CDR3 consists of 13 residues. V lost 4 bases to trimming and J lost 5 bases, with 12 bases between them. The CDR3: CASSSVMGNEQYF. Written as DNA, the CDR3 is TGTGCCAGCAGCTCCGTGATGGGGAACGAGCAGTACTTC.

This clonotype has just a few counts. The V gene is TRBV6-1, the J gene TRBJ2-1; perhaps TRBD1 as D (6 bases). V was trimmed by 7 bases and J by 4 bases, leaving 17 bases between them. This CDR3 spans 15 amino acids. Looked up from germline, CDR1 is MNHNS and CDR2 is SASEGT. Written as DNA, the CDR3 is TGTGCCAGCACCTCCCTAGGGGGTGGATACAATGAGCAGTTCTTC. Amino acid sequence: CASTSLGGGYNEQFF.

The rearrangement joins TRBV29-1 to TRBJ2-5; D unclear. V lost 8 bases and J lost 0, with 16 bases in between. Germline V gives CDR1 SQVTM, CDR2 ANQGSEA. CDR3 length: 14 amino acids. The CDR3 DNA follows: TGCAGCCTCCGGGTCAGCGAGAACCAAGAGACCCAGTACTTC. Protein product: CSLRVSENQETQYF. The full variable domain, its missing parts supplied by reference TRBV29-1 and TRBJ2-5, is SAVISQKPSRDICQRGTSLTIQCQVDSQVTMMFWYRQQPGQSLTLIATANQGSEATYESGFVIDKFPISRPNLTFSTLTVSNMSPEDSSIYLCSLRVSENQETQYFGPGTRLLVL.

This clonotype has ten or more counts. The chain uses TRBV10-3 and TRBJ2-3, with TRBD2 identical over 11 bases. The germline gives CDR1 ENHRY, CDR2 SYGVKD. After removal of 8 bases from V and 0 bases from J, the junction contained 10 bases not matched to a gene. The CDR3 totals 17 residues. This chain's CDR3 is CAISGLAVTPSTDTQYF. The DNA of the CDR3 is TGTGCCATCTCGGGACTAGCGGTAACGCCTAGCACAGATACGCAGTATTTT.

The chain links TRBV4-2 to TRBJ2-7; TRBD2 matches at 12 bases. With 0 bases clipped from V and 3 bases from J, the junction kept 6 bases outside the gene matches. From germline, CDR1 is LGHNA and CDR2 YNFKEQ. This CDR3 spans 17 amino acids. The CDR3 DNA is TGTGCCAGCAGCCAAGATGGGCTAGCGGGGGGGGACTACGAGCAGTACTTC. Translation gives CASSQDGLAGGDYEQYF.

The rearrangement joins TRBV5-1 to TRBJ1-1; D unclear. Germline V lookup: CDR1 SGHRS, CDR2 YFSETQ. This CDR3 is built from 14 residues. V dropped 4 bases and J dropped 0 bases, with 10 bases sitting between them. CDR3: CASSPFQVNTEAFF. The CDR3 DNA reads TGCGCCAGCAGCCCATTTCAGGTGAACACTGAAGCTTTCTTT.